Given below is one TCR beta chain in context. This sample was included in a study of blood T cell repertoires in COVID-19. Background on the study: Acute and convalescent COVID-19 samples came from the United States, Italy and Spain. The analysed material was cDNA or gDNA that came from T cells, B-cell-depleted T cells, or PBMCs.

Germline CDR1 is KGHSH and CDR2 is LQKENI. The CDR3 loop spans 18 amino acids. V was cut by 5 bases and J by 5 bases, with 25 bases left in between. Clones were sequenced by immunoSEQ multiplex PCR, and TCRdb holds only the in-frame ones, with some missing. The table records about 190,000 clones, 89% of them present only once. The receptor comes from a man aged 40-50 years with acute or convalescent COVID-19. J is TRBJ2-1 and V is TRBV18; a weak D match, TRBD2 (7 bases). The specimen sequenced was peripheral blood. The CDR3 nucleotides are TGTGCCAGCTCATCACGACGGATCCAACGGGGGGCAAACAATGAGCAGTTCTTC. This encodes CASSSRRIQRGANNEQFF.